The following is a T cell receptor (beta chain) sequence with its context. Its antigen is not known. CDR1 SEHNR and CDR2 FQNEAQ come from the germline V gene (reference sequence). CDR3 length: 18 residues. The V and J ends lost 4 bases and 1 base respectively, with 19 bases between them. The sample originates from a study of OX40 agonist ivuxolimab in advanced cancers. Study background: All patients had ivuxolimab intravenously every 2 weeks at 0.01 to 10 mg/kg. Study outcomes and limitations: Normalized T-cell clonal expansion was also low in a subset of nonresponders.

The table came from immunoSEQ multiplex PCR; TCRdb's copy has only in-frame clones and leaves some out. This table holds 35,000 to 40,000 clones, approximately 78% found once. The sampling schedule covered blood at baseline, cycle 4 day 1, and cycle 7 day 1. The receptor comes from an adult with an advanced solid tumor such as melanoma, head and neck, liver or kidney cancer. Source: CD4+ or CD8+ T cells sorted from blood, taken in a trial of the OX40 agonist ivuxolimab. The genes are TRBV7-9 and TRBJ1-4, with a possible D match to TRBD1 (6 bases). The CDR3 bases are TGTGCCAGCAGCTCGACACCAGGAGGGGGGGGAACTAATGAAAAACTGTTTTTT. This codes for CASSSTPGGGGTNEKLFF.